This T cell receptor (beta chain) was found in a study of T cells after yellow fever vaccination. The length of the CDR3 is 13 residues. Between the trimmed V and J ends, which lost 3 bases and 7 bases, there was a span of 9 bases. Germline V gene data show CDR1 as MNHEY and CDR2 as SMNVEV (reference sequence). General study points: Some clonotypes were seen in both the CD4 and the CD8 compartments. These made up a small share and likely arose from convergent recombination.

To note about this clonotype: Its antigen is not known.

For TCR, cDNA came from 5'RACE template switching, which added a universal primer site and UMIs. TCRdb re-derived calls from the 5' RACE reads in MiXCR, one entry per CDR3 protein. The profile shows 350,000 to 450,000 distinct CDR3 sequences, 6% to 8% of them singletons. The sequencing used PBMCs, collected 5 days after the yellow fever booster vaccination. The chain couples TRBV27 to TRBJ2-2; D perhaps matches TRBD2 (5 bases). This TCR came from a man aged 30 to 39 who received the YFV17D yellow fever vaccine. The CDR3 loop is CASSFEGIGELFF. The CDR3 region has the DNA TGTGCCAGCAGTTTTGAGGGTATCGGGGAGCTGTTTTTT.